This T cell receptor beta chain emerged from a study of blood T cell repertoires in COVID-19. Study at large: Whether acute or convalescent, the COVID-19 samples came from the United States, Italy and Spain. PBMCs, B-cell-depleted T cells, or T cells provided the cDNA or gDNA that made up the material.

Source study methods: Reference gene primer amplification gave estimated nucleated cell counts. Only in-frame clones appear in the TCRdb table, and some are missing; sequencing was by immunoSEQ multiplex PCR. Clone size and the V and J calls come from that table; the DNA yielded D and trimming. The sample has approximately 300,000 clones, approximately 88% seen once. The V gene's germline CDR1 is ENHRY and CDR2 SYGVKD. With 0 bases removed from V and 1 base from J, the gap between germline ends came to 7 bases. The CDR3 contains 14 residues. Sequencing input: peripheral blood. This sequence was found in a woman in her fifties or sixties with active or convalescent COVID-19. The chain uses TRBV10-3 and TRBJ2-7; D is unclear. Here the CDR3 reads CAISESAGSYEQYF. In DNA, the CDR3 is TGTGCCATCAGTGAGTCTGCCGGGTCCTACGAGCAGTACTTC.